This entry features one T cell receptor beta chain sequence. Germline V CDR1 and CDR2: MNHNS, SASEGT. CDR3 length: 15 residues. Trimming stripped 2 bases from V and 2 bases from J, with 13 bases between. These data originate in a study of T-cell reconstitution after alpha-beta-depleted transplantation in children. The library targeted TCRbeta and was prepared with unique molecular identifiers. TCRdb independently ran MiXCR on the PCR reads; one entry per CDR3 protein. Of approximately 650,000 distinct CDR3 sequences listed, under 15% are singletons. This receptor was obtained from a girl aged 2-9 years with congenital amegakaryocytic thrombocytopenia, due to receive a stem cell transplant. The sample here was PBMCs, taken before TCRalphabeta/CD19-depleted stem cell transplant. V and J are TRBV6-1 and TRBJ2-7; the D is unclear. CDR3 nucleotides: TGTGCCAGCAGTGAACGGTCCCCTAACACCTACGAGCAGTACTTC. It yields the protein CASSERSPNTYEQYF.